This note documents a single TCR beta chain sequence. The data were taken from a study of blood T cell repertoires in COVID-19. The repertoire was sequenced with immunoSEQ multiplex PCR; TCRdb's copy has only in-frame clones and lacks some. The table lists roughly 250,000 clones, approximately 88% of them singletons. Trimming removed 6 bases at V and 9 bases at J, with 15 bases between. CDR3 length: 14 amino acids. Germline V gene data show CDR1 as LGHDT and CDR2 as YNNKEL (reference sequence). The sample comprised PBMCs or T cells enriched from blood (not recorded which). The clonotype comes from a woman between 25 and 40 years old with acute COVID-19. The chain combines TRBV3-1 (or the pseudogene TRBV3-2) with TRBJ1-6; D gene uncertain. The CDR3 DNA follows: TGTGCCAGCAGTCTTGGGCAGCTAAGTTCACCCCTCCACTTT. This encodes CASSLGQLSSPLHF.